This paragraph reports one T cell receptor beta chain. The TCR beta CDR3 regions underwent amplification using RNA transcripts as the source. An initial round of RT-PCR targeting the TCR CDR3 relied on the HTBI primer set. One entry per CDR3 protein results from TCRdb running MiXCR on the multiplex PCR reads. Found here are 400,000 to 550,000 distinct CDR3 sequences, around an eighth of them singletons; the top ten hold less than 20%. The data derive from a study of T cells in Graves' hyperthyroidism and ophthalmopathy. The sample comprised blood. The TCR sequence derives from a woman younger than 35 with Graves' hyperthyroidism.

The CDR3 DNA sequence: TGTGCCAGTACAAAGCGGGAGTTGGTAGATACGCAGTATTTT. Its protein product is CASTKRELVDTQYF. The chain recombines TRBV19 with TRBJ2-3, with 8 bases matching TRBD2. Germline V gene lookup returns CDR1 LNHDA and CDR2 SQIVND (reference sequence). This CDR3 is 14 amino acids long. The J segment lost 5 bases and the V segment lost 7 bases, leaving 8 bases of the junction unmatched. Filled out from reference TRBV19 and TRBJ2-3, the complete variable domain reads DGGITQSPKYLFRKEGQNVTLSCEQNLNHDAMYWYRQDPGQGLRLIYYSQIVNDFQKGDIAEGYSVSREKKESFPLTVTSAQKNPTAFYLCASTKRELVDTQYFGPGTRLTVL.